Listed below are T cell receptor beta chains from one sample, sequenced in a study of T-cell reconstitution after alpha-beta-depleted transplantation in children. TCRdb used MiXCR to reprocess the PCR reads, holding one entry per CDR3 protein. The sample yields a few hundred thousand distinct CDR3 sequences, 10% to 15% seen once. This specimen was PBMCs, mostly from graft donor cells, taken 360 days after TCRalphabeta/CD19-depleted stem cell transplant. Every receptor here comes from a male patient younger than 18 who had a stem cell transplant for acute myeloid leukemia, so the T cells may come from the graft donor. Both conserved end residues are part of each CDR3. Each record gives: CDR3 DNA, CDR3 protein, V gene, D gene, clone size, J gene. D genes are given only for firm matches. Only some rows state a clone size, as once, few, many or a class for expanded clones.

CDR3 DNA: TGTGCCAGCAGCTTAGATAGTGGACAGGGGGGTTCCTACGAGCAGTACTTC; CDR3 protein: CASSLDSGQGGSYEQYF; V gene: TRBV7-6; D gene: TRBD1; clone size: few; J gene: TRBJ2-7
CDR3 DNA: TGTGCCATCAGTGAAGGGACTTACCCCTACGAGCAGTACTTC; CDR3 protein: CAISEGTYPYEQYF; V gene: TRBV10-3; D gene: -; clone size: -; J gene: TRBJ2-7
CDR3 DNA: TGTGCCTGGAGTCCGGGAGGGCGATTTGAAGCTTTCTTT; CDR3 protein: CAWSPGGRFEAFF; V gene: TRBV30; D gene: -; clone size: few; J gene: TRBJ1-1
CDR3 DNA: TGTGCCAGCAGTTCGCCGACAGGACGTAATGAAAAACTGTTTTTT; CDR3 protein: CASSSPTGRNEKLFF; V gene: TRBV6-2/TRBV6-3; D gene: -; clone size: -; J gene: TRBJ1-4
CDR3 DNA: TGTGCCAGCAGCCGAGATGGAATCCACTTCCCATACAATGAGCAGTTCTTC; CDR3 protein: CASSRDGIHFPYNEQFF; V gene: TRBV7-6; D gene: -; clone size: few; J gene: TRBJ2-1
CDR3 DNA: TGTGCCACCAGCAGAAGACTTGGAACAGATACGCAGTATTTT; CDR3 protein: CATSRRLGTDTQYF; V gene: TRBV15; D gene: -; clone size: many; J gene: TRBJ2-3
CDR3 DNA: TGCAGCGTTGCACAGGACCTTAATGAAAAACTGTTTTTT; CDR3 protein: CSVAQDLNEKLFF; V gene: TRBV29-1; D gene: -; clone size: many; J gene: TRBJ1-4
CDR3 DNA: TGTGCCAGCAGCCAAGTGTGGGGGCTTTCCTACAATGAGCAGTTCTTC; CDR3 protein: CASSQVWGLSYNEQFF; V gene: TRBV14; D gene: -; clone size: few; J gene: TRBJ2-1
CDR3 DNA: TGCAGCGGTATGGGACACTGGAAGGCTGAAGCTTTCTTT; CDR3 protein: CSGMGHWKAEAFF; V gene: TRBV29-1; D gene: -; clone size: many; J gene: TRBJ1-1
CDR3 DNA: TGCAGTGCTAGAGAAGGGACAGTCTCCGAGCAGTACTTC; CDR3 protein: CSAREGTVSEQYF; V gene: TRBV20-1; D gene: TRBD1; clone size: -; J gene: TRBJ2-7
CDR3 DNA: TGTGCCAGCAGCCAAGACGGTGGGCTAGCCTACGAGCAGTACTTC; CDR3 protein: CASSQDGGLAYEQYF; V gene: TRBV3-1; D gene: -; clone size: -; J gene: TRBJ2-7